This T cell receptor (beta chain) was sequenced during a study of T-cell reconstitution after alpha-beta-depleted transplantation in children. It was with unique molecular identifiers that the TCRbeta library was prepared. In TCRdb, the PCR reads were re-called with MiXCR into one record per CDR3 protein. The sample includes approximately 640,000 distinct CDR3 sequences, roughly 15% seen only once; the top ten take about 1.1%. Trimming shortened V by 2 bases and J by 10 bases, and 9 bases separated the two germline ends. CDR1 is SGHTA and CDR2 is FQGNSA in the germline V gene. This CDR3 comprises 13 residues.

The sample here was PBMCs from the stem cell graft donor, taken from the stem cell graft. The sequence was collected from a human donor who donated a stem cell graft to a child with acute myeloid leukemia. The chain couples TRBV7-2 to TRBJ1-6; D is unclear. The CDR3 DNA sequence: TGTGCCAGCAGCTTAAATACTGGCTCACCCCTCCACTTT. Encoded protein: CASSLNTGSPLHF.